The sequence of this T cell receptor (beta chain) was determined in a study of graft-versus-host responses after intestinal transplantation. Profiling relied on immunoSEQ multiplex PCR, and the TCRdb table lists in-frame clones only, not all of them. The table lists tens of thousands of clones, around 90% of them singletons, with 0.55% to 0.8% in the top ten. Regarding this clone: Antigen specificity is unknown.

Per germline, CDR1 MDHEN and CDR2 SYDVKM. This CDR3 is 12 amino acids long. V lost 5 bases and J lost 1, with 5 bases in between. The V call is TRBV28, the J call TRBJ1-1; no clear D. The TCR originated in a human donor who was the organ donor for an intestinal transplant. The sequences come from unstimulated CD4+ T cells sorted from spleen or lymph node cells, collected before transplant. CDR3 sequence (DNA): TGTGCCAGCAGTCCTAAGAACACTGAAGCTTTCTTT. Encoded protein: CASSPKNTEAFF.